This T cell receptor beta chain was captured by sequencing in a study of CXCR3-negative and CXCR3-positive naive CD8 T cells. The CDR3 sequence is 17 residues long. Germline V CDR1 and CDR2: LGHNA, YNFKEQ. The libraries of TRB cDNA were prepared using 5' RACE with UMI labels. TCRdb reprocessed the 5' RACE reads; each CDR3 protein has one entry and no DNA is given. The table lists some 25,000 distinct CDR3 sequences, with 2.8% in the top ten. The sequenced material came from naive CXCR3- CD8+ T cells from blood. Specified subset: CD45RO-CCR7+CD27+CD95- naive CD8+ T cells lacking CXCR3 (TNR3-). This chain uses TRBV4-2 with TRBJ2-5; TCRdb calls TRBD2, which cannot be checked without DNA. This receptor was obtained from a human donor in good health. Some clones in this sample may be carry-over from other donors' samples. CDR3 protein: CASSQDRWGLPVETQYF.